This paragraph reports one T cell receptor beta chain. Its antigen is as yet unknown. It was CD45RO-negative cells, positively selected for CCR7, that made up naive CD8 cells, with terminally differentiated effector memory CD45RA+ cells excluded. This specimen comes from a study of shared clonotypes between healthy human individuals. Germline V CDR1 and CDR2: SEHNR, FQNEAQ (reference sequence). Trimming removed 4 bases at V and 5 bases at J, with 17 bases between. This CDR3 is 16 amino acids long. Points from the study as a whole: A reduction in generation probabilities was seen for non-shared clonotypes relative to those shared by all four donors.

At deep level, the assay was performed. Method: immunoSEQ multiplex PCR; TCRdb's copy keeps in-frame clones and lacks some. The sample holds about 2.2 million clones; just under 95% are singletons and the top ten take approximately 1.7%. The sequencing input was naive CD8+ T cells from PBMCs. V is TRBV7-9 and J is TRBJ1-4; no clear D gene. This receptor was obtained from a man between 18 and 35 years old in good health. Some clones in this sample may be carry-over from other donors' samples. The CDR3 is CASSSDPLGRNEKLFF. The CDR3 nucleotides are TGTGCCAGCAGCTCCGACCCTCTGGGTCGAAATGAAAAACTGTTTTTT.